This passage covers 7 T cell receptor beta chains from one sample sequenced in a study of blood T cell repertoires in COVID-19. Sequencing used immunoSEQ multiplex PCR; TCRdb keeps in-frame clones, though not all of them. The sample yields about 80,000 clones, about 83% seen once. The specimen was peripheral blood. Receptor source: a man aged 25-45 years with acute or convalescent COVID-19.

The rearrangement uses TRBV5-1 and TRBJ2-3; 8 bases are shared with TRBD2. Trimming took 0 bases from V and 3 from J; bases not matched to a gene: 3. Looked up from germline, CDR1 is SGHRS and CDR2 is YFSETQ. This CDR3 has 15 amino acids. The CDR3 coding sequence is TGCGCCAGCAGCTTGGCGGGAGGGCCGACAGATACGCAGTATTTT. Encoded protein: CASSLAGGPTDTQYF.

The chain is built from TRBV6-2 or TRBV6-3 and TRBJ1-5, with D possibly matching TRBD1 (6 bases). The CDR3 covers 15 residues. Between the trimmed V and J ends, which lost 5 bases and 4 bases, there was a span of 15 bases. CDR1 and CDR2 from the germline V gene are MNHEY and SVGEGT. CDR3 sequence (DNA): TGTGCCAGCAGTGGAGGGGGGGGCTGGAATCAGCCCCAGCATTTT. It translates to CASSGGGGWNQPQHF.

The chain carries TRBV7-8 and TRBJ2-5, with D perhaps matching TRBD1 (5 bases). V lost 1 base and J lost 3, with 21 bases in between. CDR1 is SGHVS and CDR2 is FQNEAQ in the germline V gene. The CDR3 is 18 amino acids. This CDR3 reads CASSLERGERLQKETQYF. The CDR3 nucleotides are TGTGCCAGCAGCTTAGAAAGGGGCGAACGACTCCAGAAAGAGACCCAGTACTTC.

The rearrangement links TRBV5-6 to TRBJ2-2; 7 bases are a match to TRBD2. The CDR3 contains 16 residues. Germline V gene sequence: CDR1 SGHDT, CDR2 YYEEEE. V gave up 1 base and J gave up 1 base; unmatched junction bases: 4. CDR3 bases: TGTGCCAGCAGCTTGAGCGGGATACGGAACACCGGGGAGCTGTTTTTT. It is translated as CASSLSGIRNTGELFF.

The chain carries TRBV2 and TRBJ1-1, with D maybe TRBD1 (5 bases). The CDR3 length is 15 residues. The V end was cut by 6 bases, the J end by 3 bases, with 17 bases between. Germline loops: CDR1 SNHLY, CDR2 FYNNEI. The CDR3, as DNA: TGTGCCAGCAGGTACCCGGGACTATTCGACACTGAAGCTTTCTTT. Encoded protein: CASRYPGLFDTEAFF.

CDR3 sequence: CASSLSPTGTKITYEQYF. DNA of the CDR3: TGTGCCAGCAGTTTATCCCCAACCGGGACAAAAATAACCTACGAGCAGTACTTC. The genes are TRBV27 and TRBJ2-7; possibly TRBD1 for D (6 bases). Trimming cost V 0 bases and J 2 bases, with 20 bases left between them. The germline CDR1 and CDR2 sequences are MNHEY and SMNVEV (reference sequence). This CDR3 comprises 18 residues.

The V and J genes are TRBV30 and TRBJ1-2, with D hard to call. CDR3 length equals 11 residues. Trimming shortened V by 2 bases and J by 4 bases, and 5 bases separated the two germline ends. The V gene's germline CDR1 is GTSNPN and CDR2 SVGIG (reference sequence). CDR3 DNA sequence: TGTGCCTGGAGTTTTCGCTATGGCTACACCTTC. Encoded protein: CAWSFRYGYTF.